This TCR beta chain was observed in a study of cytomegalovirus exposure and HLA in healthy donors. Study information: Inside one of the first data releases sat roughly 80 million unique TCRs taken from HLA-typed donors.

As for this clone: No antigen is known for it.

In germline, CDR1 is MDHEN, CDR2 SYDVKM. V lost 5 bases and J lost 0, with 9 bases in between. The CDR3 runs 14 residues. Study-wide results and caveats: Judged likely to be a sequencing artifact was a cluster of highly shared sequence variants. Rare sequences made up most TCRs, while some public TCRs were found in many donors. HLA alleles showed associations with fewer than 20,000 TCR beta sequences in a later analysis, at a 0.05 false discovery rate.

The PCR contained 60 Vbeta and 13 Jbeta primers. The repertoire was sequenced with immunoSEQ multiplex PCR; TCRdb's copy has only in-frame clones and lacks some. Of 270,000 or so clones in the sample, just over 85% are singletons; the top ten hold 3.5% to 4%. The source is a man between 40 and 49 years old in good health and CMV-seropositive. The chain joins TRBV28 to TRBJ2-3; D not certain. Specimen: PBMCs. The CDR3 spells CASSPSLSTDTQYF. CDR3 DNA: TGTGCCAGCAGTCCGAGCCTTAGCACAGATACGCAGTATTTT.